Below are 22 T cell receptor beta chains sequenced from a single sample in a study of shared clonotypes between healthy human individuals. Naive CD8 cells, CD45RO-negative and positively selected for CCR7, excluded terminally differentiated effector memory CD45RA+ cells. The protocol was immunoSEQ multiplex PCR, while the TCRdb copy is restricted to in-frame clones and leaves out a portion. The table lists nearly 2 million clones, about 95% of them singletons. Sequencing used naive CD8+ T cells sorted from blood. The origin of the receptors is a man aged 18-30 years in good health.

The V gene is TRBV29-1, the J gene TRBJ1-4; 9 bases map to TRBD1. V lost 4 bases, J lost 10 bases, and 10 bases stayed unmatched. Germline CDR1 reads SQVTM; CDR2 reads ANQGSEA. This CDR3 is 14 amino acids long. In DNA form, the CDR3 reads TGCAGCGTTGTTGGGGACAGGGATGGGGTAAAACTGTTTTTT. This encodes CSVVGDRDGVKLFF. Full variable domain (outside the CDR3, taken from reference TRBV29-1 and TRBJ1-4): SAVISQKPSRDICQRGTSLTIQCQVDSQVTMMFWYRQQPGQSLTLIATANQGSEATYESGFVIDKFPISRPNLTFSTLTVSNMSPEDSSIYLCSVVGDRDGVKLFFGSGTQLSVL.

Remarks on this clone: Additional DNA sequences in this sample encode the identical CDR3. The CDR3 nucleotides are TGTGCCAGCAGTTTCGGGACAGGGGATTACGAGCAGTACTTC. This encodes CASSFGTGDYEQYF. The J gene is TRBJ2-7, the V gene TRBV27; TRBD1 aligns across 10 bases. With V trimmed by 3 bases and J by 4 bases, 3 bases remained unmatched. CDR3 size: 14 residues. Germline V lookup: CDR1 MNHEY, CDR2 SMNVEV (reference sequence).

In DNA, the CDR3 is TGTGCCAGCTCACCGCCTCGGGGGGACGGTTTTAGAGCTTTCTTT. Its translation is CASSPPRGDGFRAFF. The chain uses TRBV18 and TRBJ1-1, with a weak D call TRBD1 (5 bases). The V end was cut by 3 bases, the J end by 10 bases, with 21 bases between. The CDR3 contains 15 residues. Germline CDR1 reads KGHSH; CDR2 reads LQKENI.

Remarks on this clone: The same CDR3 is also encoded by other DNA sequences in this sample. CDR3 residues: CASSPGGYGYTF. CDR3 DNA sequence: TGTGCCAGCAGCCCCGGGGGATATGGCTACACCTTC. The chain has TRBV6-5 and TRBJ1-2; D possibly corresponds to TRBD1 (5 bases). Trimming stripped 6 bases from V and 5 bases from J, with 10 bases between. In germline, CDR1 is MNHEY, CDR2 SVGAGI. CDR3 length: 12 amino acids.

The chain links TRBV4-1 to TRBJ2-1; 14 nucleotides line up with TRBD2. CDR1 is MGHRA and CDR2 is YSYEKL in the germline V gene. After removal of 9 bases from V and 9 bases from J, the junction contained 7 bases not matched to a gene. The length of the CDR3 is 14 residues. CDR3 sequence reads: CASAGTSGSVEQFF. In DNA, the CDR3 is TGCGCCAGTGCCGGGACTAGCGGGAGCGTTGAGCAGTTCTTC.

J is TRBJ2-2 and V is TRBV5-1; D is possibly TRBD2 (5 bases). CDR1 and CDR2 from the germline V gene are SGHRS and YFSETQ. The CDR3 contains 16 residues. V lost 2 bases, J lost 0 bases, and 11 bases lay in between. In DNA, the CDR3 is TGCGCCAGCAGCTTAGGTCCGGGAACGAACACCGGGGAGCTGTTTTTT. It yields the protein CASSLGPGTNTGELFF.

The chain is built from TRBV7-6 and TRBJ2-7, with TRBD2 identical over 11 bases. This CDR3 spans 14 amino acids. CDR1 is SGHVS, CDR2 FNYEAQ, per germline. Trimming took 7 bases from V and 4 from J; bases not matched to a gene: 6. The CDR3: CASTPGTSGYEQYF. The CDR3 nucleotides read TGTGCCAGCACTCCCGGGACTAGCGGTTACGAGCAGTACTTC.

The genes are TRBV30 and TRBJ2-7; no reliable D call. Looked up from germline, CDR1 is GTSNPN and CDR2 is SVGIG (reference sequence). This CDR3 is 12 amino acids long. The V and J ends lost 0 bases and 6 bases respectively, with 9 bases between them. The CDR3 spells CAWSVHGSEQYF. CDR3 DNA: TGTGCCTGGAGTGTCCATGGCAGCGAGCAGTACTTC.

The rearrangement joins TRBV4-3 to TRBJ1-1; D call uncertain. Trimming pared 0 bases from V and 0 bases from J, leaving 5 bases between. CDR1 is LGHNA, CDR2 YSLEER, per germline. The CDR3 is 14 residues long. The CDR3 region is CASSQEGMNTEAFF. In DNA form, the CDR3 reads TGCGCCAGCAGCCAAGAGGGCATGAACACTGAAGCTTTCTTT.

This clone appeared a few times. The chain uses TRBV6-5 and TRBJ1-1; D not certain. CDR3 length equals 13 residues. CDR1 MNHEY and CDR2 SVGAGI come from the germline V gene. With 5 bases removed from V and 5 bases from J, the gap between germline ends came to 12 bases. As DNA, the CDR3 is TGTGCCAGCAGTAAGACGTGGCCTACTGAAGCTTTCTTT. This translates into CASSKTWPTEAFF.

This rearrangement joins TRBV30 to TRBJ2-2, with a tentative D call TRBD2 (6 bases). From germline, CDR1 is GTSNPN and CDR2 SVGIG (reference sequence). V was trimmed by 3 bases and J by 3 bases, leaving 17 bases between them. The CDR3 covers 16 residues. The CDR3 spells CAWRDLGGGDTGELFF. The CDR3 DNA follows: TGTGCCTGGAGGGACTTGGGGGGTGGGGACACCGGGGAGCTGTTTTTT.

The chain carries TRBV11-2 and TRBJ2-7; 7 bases are shared with TRBD2. CDR3 length: 15 amino acids. The ends lost 3 bases at V and 2 bases at J; junction bases unmatched: 7. Germline V gives CDR1 SGHAT, CDR2 FQNNGV. The CDR3 region is CASSLSGLTTYEQYF. CDR3 DNA: TGTGCCAGCAGCTTGTCGGGACTAACAACCTACGAGCAGTACTTC.

This rearrangement joins TRBV7-9 to TRBJ1-1; no clear D. The CDR3 loop spans 14 amino acids. The V gene lost 4 bases and the J gene lost 0 bases, with 9 bases spanning the gap. Germline values: CDR1 SEHNR, CDR2 FQNEAQ (reference sequence). This CDR3 reads CASSSHLMNTEAFF. The CDR3, as DNA: TGTGCCAGCAGCTCCCACCTAATGAACACTGAAGCTTTCTTT.

The V gene is TRBV7-3, the J gene TRBJ2-3; 13 bases match TRBD2. With V trimmed by 5 bases and J by 3 bases, 2 bases remained unmatched. Germline CDR1 is SGHTA and CDR2 is FQGTGA. The CDR3 contains 15 residues. The CDR3 DNA sequence: TGTGCCAGCAGCACTAGCGGGGGGGCGACAGATACGCAGTATTTT. Protein product: CASSTSGGATDTQYF.

The chain uses TRBV4-1 and TRBJ1-5; D is unclear. The CDR3 runs 14 residues. The V gene's germline CDR1 is MGHRA and CDR2 YSYEKL. Trimming took off 1 base at V and 3 bases at J, with 7 bases between the two ends. The CDR3 DNA follows: TGCGCCAGCAGCCAAGGGGCATACAATCAGCCCCAGCATTTT. Amino acids: CASSQGAYNQPQHF.

The CDR3: CASSPQLVQGVHEQFF. CDR3 sequence (DNA): TGTGCCAGCAGTCCCCAACTAGTTCAAGGGGTCCATGAGCAGTTCTTC. The chain employs TRBV27 and TRBJ2-1; perhaps D is TRBD1 or TRBD2 (5 bases each). The CDR3 length is 16 residues. Germline V CDR1 and CDR2: MNHEY, SMNVEV (reference sequence). Trimming shortened V by 5 bases and J by 8 bases, and 22 bases separated the two germline ends.

The chain joins TRBV9 to TRBJ1-2; D is perhaps TRBD1 (5 bases). Germline V gene lookup returns CDR1 SGDLS and CDR2 YYNGEE. There are 14 residues in the CDR3. Deletions cut 3 bases from V and 1 base from J, with 10 bases between. CDR3 sequence reads: CASSADSLNYGYTF. CDR3 DNA: TGTGCCAGCAGCGCCGACAGCCTTAACTATGGCTACACCTTC.

The rearrangement links TRBV4-1 to TRBJ2-7, with a tentative D call TRBD1 (5 bases). The CDR3 length is 16 residues. Germline lookup yields CDR1 MGHRA and CDR2 YSYEKL. V was pared by 4 bases and J by 1 base, with 17 bases between. DNA for the CDR3: TGCGCCAGCAGCCTCAGTCCAGGGTTACCTTCCTACGAGCAGTACTTC. Translated, it gives CASSLSPGLPSYEQYF.

This clone was counted once. This sequence joins TRBV4-1 and TRBJ1-2; D uncertain. V was shortened by 0 bases and J by 8 bases, with 16 bases between the two germline ends. The CDR3 sequence is 15 residues long. Germline CDR1 is MGHRA and CDR2 is YSYEKL. The CDR3 here is CASSQESVSVWGYTF. For the CDR3, the DNA is TGCGCCAGCAGCCAAGAATCGGTCAGCGTCTGGGGCTACACCTTC.

Details on this clone: The sample contains more than one DNA sequence encoding this CDR3. The CDR3 sequence: CAWSVEGNTEAFF. As DNA, the CDR3 is TGTGCCTGGAGTGTGGAGGGGAACACTGAAGCTTTCTTT. This chain links TRBV30 with TRBJ1-1; D unclear. Germline values: CDR1 GTSNPN, CDR2 SVGIG (reference sequence). The CDR3 extends over 13 amino acids. Trimming stripped 0 bases from V and 1 base from J, with 6 bases between.

The CDR3 region has the DNA TGTGCCTCCCTCACCTGGGACTACGAGCAGTACTTC. Translation gives CASLTWDYEQYF. This chain joins TRBV30 and TRBJ2-7; D is undetermined. This CDR3 contains 12 residues. Germline CDR1 is GTSNPN and CDR2 is SVGIG (reference sequence). V was cut by 7 bases and J by 3 bases, with 13 bases left in between.

Worth noting for this clone: Within the sample, other DNA sequences also encode this same CDR3. V is TRBV4-1 and J is TRBJ2-7; D not resolved. This CDR3 is 13 amino acids long. Germline assignment: CDR1 MGHRA and CDR2 YSYEKL. The V end was cut by 1 base, the J end by 0 bases, with 4 bases between. The CDR3 reads CASSQAGSYEQYF. CDR3 sequence (DNA): TGCGCCAGCAGCCAAGCAGGCTCCTACGAGCAGTACTTC.